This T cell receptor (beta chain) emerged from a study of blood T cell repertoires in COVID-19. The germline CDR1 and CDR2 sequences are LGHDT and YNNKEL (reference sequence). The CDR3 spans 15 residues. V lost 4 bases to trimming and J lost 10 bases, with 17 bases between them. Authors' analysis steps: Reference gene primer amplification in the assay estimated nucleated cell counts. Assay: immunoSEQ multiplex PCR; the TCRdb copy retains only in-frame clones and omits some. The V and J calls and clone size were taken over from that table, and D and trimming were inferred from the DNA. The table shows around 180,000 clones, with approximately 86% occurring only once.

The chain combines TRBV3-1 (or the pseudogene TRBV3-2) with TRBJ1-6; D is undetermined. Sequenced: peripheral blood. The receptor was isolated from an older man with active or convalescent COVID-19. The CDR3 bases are TGTGCCAGCAGCCCCTCACGACAAAGCGGATCACCCCTCCACTTT. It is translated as CASSPSRQSGSPLHF.